This T cell receptor beta chain originates from a study of cytomegalovirus exposure and HLA in healthy donors (dated by TCRdb to 2016 to 2017). The study in broad terms: In an earlier analysis of several hundred of the donors, 250 to 350 Gb of sequence data and roughly 100 million unique TCR beta sequences from 150 million to 200 million T cells were reported. Among around 400 genotyped donors of the cohort, an average of about 220,000 unique TCR beta nucleotide sequences was sequenced per donor, of which roughly 18% were non-productive. A later genetic analysis took genome-wide SNP genotypes for 398 of the 666 donors and used that subset as a discovery cohort. Around 320 gigabases of sequencing data and approximately 85 million unique TCR sequences were included in an early release covering 550 to 650 HLA-typed donors. Besides the first cohort of approximately 710 subjects, a separate validation cohort made up of 90 to 150 different subjects was used. Donor age, sex, ethnicity and CMV serostatus were collected together with the repertoire data. All discovery cohort repertoires had been generated using a single sequencing platform. Using immunosequencing, the study profiled T cell repertoires from around 680 subjects and related those repertoires to cytomegalovirus serostatus. To predict cytomegalovirus infection status, the study combined high-throughput TCR immunosequencing, statistical association of individual TCRs with disease status, and machine learning. A later analysis re-analyzed previously published TCR beta repertoires from several hundred donors and added high-resolution HLA genotyping to study TCR occurrence patterns. Five DR-DQ haplotypes were handled as single units for association and clustering, since linkage in the cohort was strong. The study aimed to test whether cataloging public T cell receptors could reveal signatures of past pathogen exposure. To decide whether each TCR beta V gene segment behaved as functional or pseudogenic, an earlier analysis of some 600 of the donors relied on high-throughput TCR beta sequencing. The genetic ancestry cluster associated with self-reported Caucasian donors included roughly four fifths of the roughly 400 genotyped donors. Rather than using new phenotypic data, the later analysis identified candidate immune exposures from TCR beta sequences and from how often those sequences occurred across donors. The number of typed donors differed by locus: about 620-630 for A, B, C, DRB1 and DQB1; approximately 540 for DQA1; around 610 for DPA1; and about 470 for DPB1. HLA typing covered class I and class II loci at four-digit resolution.

The library was made by the immunoSEQ multiplex PCR assay. The multiplex PCR relied on a mix of 60 forward primers for TCR Vbeta segments and 13 reverse primers for TCR Jbeta segments. The CDR3 region of rearranged TCR beta genes was amplified from genomic DNA with a multiplex PCR assay. Amplified TCR beta libraries were sequenced as 87-base-pair reads on the Illumina HiSeq System. From the authors' description of their analysis: A later analysis tallied about 77 million unique TCR beta chains across the 550 to 850 repertoires, and about 12 million of those chains were shared by two or more donors. To remove PCR and sequencing errors, raw reads were error-corrected and collapsed into unique sequences using a nearest-neighbor algorithm that merged closely related sequences. To assign V, D and J gene segments, CDR3 sequences were aligned to IMGT reference sequences. For a sequence to be retained, a match of at least six nucleotides was required to both a V gene segment and a J gene segment. A rearrangement counted as productive if the CDR3 had no stop codons and remained in frame with V and J, and every other rearrangement counted as non-productive. Following IMGT convention, CDR3 was defined as the stretch from the second conserved V-encoded cysteine up to the conserved J-encoded phenylalanine. In an earlier analysis of around 540 of the donors, sequences lacking an unambiguous match to a single V gene segment were excluded. An earlier analysis of 500 to 600 of the donors classified V segments as functional when productive rearrangements were above 56.7% and as segregating when the standard deviation between donors was above 5%. To diagnose cytomegalovirus status from the catalog of TCR beta chain sequences, a statistical classification framework was built. In a later analysis, TCR nucleotide sequences were compared against IMGT/GENE-DB human TR gene sequences so that V and J genes could be assigned. In a later analysis, CDR3 sequences and most-parsimonious VDJ recombination scenarios were assigned using the TCRdist pipeline. A later analysis defined each TCR beta chain by its CDR3 amino acid sequence plus V-gene family, and excluded reads lacking a unique V-gene family. As a way to deal with suspected cross-contamination and a sequencing artifact, a later analysis dropped hundreds of nucleotide sequences that were highly shared and had low generation probability. In a later analysis, a clonal expansion index was calculated for each public chain from normalized within-repertoire ranks of inferred template counts. In a later analysis, generation probabilities were computed with a VDJ recombination model fitted to out-of-frame rearrangements, and the resulting probabilities were checked against IGoR. A later analysis scored TCR-TCR, TCR-HLA and TCR-CMV co-occurrence with hypergeometric tests, applying a repertoire-size bias correction to TCR pairs. In a later analysis, false discovery rates were estimated by permuting HLA or CMV assignments 20 times. A later analysis grouped co-occurring TCRs with DBSCAN, adding TCRdist sequence similarity when clustering within HLA-allele-positive subsets. For co-occurrence clustering, repertoires with fewer than 30,000 or more than 120,000 public chains were excluded, along with five repertoires with anomalous nucleotide sharing. TCRdb limited this immuneACCESS table to in-frame rearrangements with V and J called. A share of clones is missing; checked studies link under half to unresolved V genes, and the rest is unexplained. The V and J calls and clone size are taken from that table; D and trimming were inferred from the DNA. This sample is represented by about 170,000 clones; less than 90% of them were singletons. The top ten hold roughly 4.5% of the sample.

The cohort was made up of 500 to 800 healthy bone marrow donors. At the time of sampling, every cohort member was nominally healthy, though immune exposures that went unrecorded were likely present. The donor tested CMV seropositive, placing the donor among the roughly 300 seropositive members of the cohort. A peripheral blood sample was collected from each donor, and TCR beta sequencing was performed on peripheral blood mononuclear cells. Genomic DNA was extracted from the blood cell samples with the Qiagen DNeasy Blood Extraction Kit. The research as a whole found: In a later analysis, HLA-associated TCR beta chains showed more clonal expansion and lower generation probabilities than non-associated chains that were equally common. Most TCR sequences were observed very rarely across donors, whereas some public TCRs were present in many individuals. In vitro tests confirmed that a few of the cytomegalovirus-associated TCR beta chains recognize cytomegalovirus antigens. The authors suggested that the approach could potentially be generalized to other disease states and immunological phenotypes. According to a later genetic analysis, donors in an Asian-associated ancestry cluster had fewer N-insertions in productive TCRs than the roughly 660-donor mean. The presence/absence analyses assumed that sequencing depth was roughly uniform across donors, and that assumption may not be true. A cluster of highly shared sequence variants was judged likely to be a technical artifact of the sequencing pipeline. A later analysis found that TCR association rates varied across HLA loci, with DRB1 alleles showing the most associated TCRs and HLA-C alleles the fewest. For the cohort, immune exposure information was limited to CMV serostatus. In a later genetic analysis, a missense DCLRE1C variant was associated with V-gene and J-gene trimming of TCR beta chains, and the association was replicated in an independent cohort. Most CMV-associated TCR beta chains appeared to be HLA-restricted in a later analysis, and the HLA associations seemed to be driven largely by CMV exposure. Linkage disequilibrium might explain the correlated functional status among segregating V segments, but an unknown experimental factor could not be ruled out. Because the 87-base-pair reads could not distinguish some IMGT-functional V segments, including TRBV6-2 and TRBV6-3, those segments were excluded. Assigning TCR associations to individual alleles was difficult when HLA alleles, especially DR and DQ, strongly co-occurred. In an earlier analysis of 500 to 650 of the donors, most TCR beta V segments appeared in productive rearrangements about 87% or about 30% of the time, broadly matching IMGT annotations. Because counts were too low, some 17 rarely observed V segments, including chromosome 9 orphons, were left out of the earlier analysis of several hundred of the donors. In a later analysis, several top co-occurrence clusters were reported to appear linked to parvovirus B19, influenza, CMV and Epstein-Barr virus. HLA typing was unavailable for some donors at each locus, so association tests used only the typed subset. A later analysis associated 16,951 TCR beta sequences with specific HLA alleles at a false discovery rate of 0.05. The classifier was reported to diagnose cytomegalovirus status with high specificity and sensitivity in both the original and validation cohorts. Only TCR beta chains were sequenced in this cohort, and the absence of alpha or paired-chain data limited detectable features. A total of 150 to 200 TCR beta chains were listed by the study as associated with cytomegalovirus. A further reported finding was that TCR beta sequences accurately predicted the HLA-A and HLA-B alleles for most subjects in the first cohort.

A remark on this clone: The antigen it binds to is not known. Per-nucleotide qualities are absent, and no much larger clonotype sits a single base away.

The CDR3 has 14 amino acids, counting the end cysteine and phenylalanine. Here the CDR3 DNA is all that survives: 42 bases in frame from base 1. Sequences were obtained from PBMCs. The origin of this receptor is a woman in her 50s in good health and CMV-seropositive. The receptor chain draws on TRBV21-1 and TRBJ1-2; TRBD1 reflects the table's D call only, with no check against the DNA. TRBV21-1 is annotated as a pseudogene. For the CDR3, the sequence is CASSKRTGSGGYTF. In nucleotide form, the sequence is TGTGCCAGCAGCAAACGGACAGGCTCGGGTGGCTACACCTTC.